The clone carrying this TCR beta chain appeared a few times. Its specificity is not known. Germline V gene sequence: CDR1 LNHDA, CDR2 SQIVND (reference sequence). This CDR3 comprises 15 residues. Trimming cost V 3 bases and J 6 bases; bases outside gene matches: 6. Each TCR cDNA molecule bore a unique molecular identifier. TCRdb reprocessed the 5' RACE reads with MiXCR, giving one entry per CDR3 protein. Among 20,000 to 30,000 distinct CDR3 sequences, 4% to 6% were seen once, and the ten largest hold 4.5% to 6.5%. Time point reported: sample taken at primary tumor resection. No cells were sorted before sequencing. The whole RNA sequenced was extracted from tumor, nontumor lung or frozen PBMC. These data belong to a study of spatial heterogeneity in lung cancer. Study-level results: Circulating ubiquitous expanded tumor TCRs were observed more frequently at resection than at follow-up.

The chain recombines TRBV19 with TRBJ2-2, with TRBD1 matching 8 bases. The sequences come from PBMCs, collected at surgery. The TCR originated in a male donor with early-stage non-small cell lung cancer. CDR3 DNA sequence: TGTGCCAGTAGTATCCGACAGGGGTGGGCCGGGGAGCTGTTTTTT. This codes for CASSIRQGWAGELFF.